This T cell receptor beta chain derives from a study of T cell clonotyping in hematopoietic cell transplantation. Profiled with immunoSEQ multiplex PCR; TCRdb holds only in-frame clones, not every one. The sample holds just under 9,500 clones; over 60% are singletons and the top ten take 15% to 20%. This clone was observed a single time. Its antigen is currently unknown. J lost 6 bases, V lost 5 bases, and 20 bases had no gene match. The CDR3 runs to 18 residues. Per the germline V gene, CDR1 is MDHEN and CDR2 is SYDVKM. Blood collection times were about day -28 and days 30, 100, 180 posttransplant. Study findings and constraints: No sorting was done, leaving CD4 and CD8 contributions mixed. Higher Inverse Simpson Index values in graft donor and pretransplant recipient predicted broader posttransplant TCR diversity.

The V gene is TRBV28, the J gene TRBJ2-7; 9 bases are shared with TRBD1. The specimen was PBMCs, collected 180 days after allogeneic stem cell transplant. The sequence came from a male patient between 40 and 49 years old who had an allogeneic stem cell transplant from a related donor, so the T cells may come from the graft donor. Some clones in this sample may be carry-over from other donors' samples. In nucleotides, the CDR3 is TGTGCCAGCAGTACGAACGCCATAGGACAGGGGTGGTACGCCGAGCAGTACTTC. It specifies CASSTNAIGQGWYAEQYF. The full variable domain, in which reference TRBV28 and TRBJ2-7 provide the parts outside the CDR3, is DVKVTQSSRYLVKRTGEKVFLECVQDMDHENMFWYRQDPGLGLRLIYFSYDVKMKEKGDIPEGYSVSREKKERFSLILESASTNQTSMYLCASSTNAIGQGWYAEQYFGPGTRLTVT.